Sequencing of this T cell receptor beta chain was carried out in a study of blood T cells in healthy people across ages. CDR3 length: 15 amino acids. Germline assignment: CDR1 DFQATT and CDR2 SNEGSKA (reference sequence). Between the trimmed V and J ends, which lost 0 bases and 7 bases, there was a span of 16 bases. General observations from the study: Roughly linearly, TCR beta diversity per million T cells fell as age increased.

With a J-beta primer mix and a sample-barcoded 5' primer, a second PCR ran about 7 to 12 cycles. Using its own MiXCR run on the 5' RACE reads, TCRdb lists one record per CDR3 protein. The sample contains 1.5 million or so distinct CDR3 sequences, 35% to 45% of which appear only once. Comment on this clonotype: Its antigen is unidentified.

V and J are TRBV20-1 and TRBJ1-3, with D perhaps matching TRBD1 (5 bases). Sequenced: blood. The source of this sequence is a woman aged 18 to 35 in good health. The CDR3 sequence is CSARDNGKGWNTIYF. The CDR3 DNA reads TGCAGTGCTAGAGATAATGGGAAGGGGTGGAACACCATATATTTT.